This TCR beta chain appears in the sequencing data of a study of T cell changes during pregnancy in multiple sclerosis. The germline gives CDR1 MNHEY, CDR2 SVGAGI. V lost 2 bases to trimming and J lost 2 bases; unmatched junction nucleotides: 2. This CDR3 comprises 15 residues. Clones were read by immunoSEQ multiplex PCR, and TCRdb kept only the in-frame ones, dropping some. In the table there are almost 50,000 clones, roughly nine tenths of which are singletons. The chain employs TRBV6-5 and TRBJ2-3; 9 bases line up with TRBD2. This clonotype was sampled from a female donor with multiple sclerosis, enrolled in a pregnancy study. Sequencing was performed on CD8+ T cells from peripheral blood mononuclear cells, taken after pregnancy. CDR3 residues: CASSYERGVTDTQYF. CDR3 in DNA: TGTGCCAGCAGTTACGAGCGGGGGGTCACAGATACGCAGTATTTT.